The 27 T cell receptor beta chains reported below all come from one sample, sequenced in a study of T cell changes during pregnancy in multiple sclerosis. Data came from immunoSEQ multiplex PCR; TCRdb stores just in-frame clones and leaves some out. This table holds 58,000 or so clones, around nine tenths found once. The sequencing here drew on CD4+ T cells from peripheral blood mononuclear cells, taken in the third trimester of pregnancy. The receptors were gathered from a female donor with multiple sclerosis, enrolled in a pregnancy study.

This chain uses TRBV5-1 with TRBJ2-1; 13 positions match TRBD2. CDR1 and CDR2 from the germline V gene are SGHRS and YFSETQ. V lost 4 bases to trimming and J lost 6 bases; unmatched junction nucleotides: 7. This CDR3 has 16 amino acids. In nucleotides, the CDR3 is TGCGCCAGCAGCCACAAGACTAGCGGGGGGTCCAATGAGCAGTTCTTC. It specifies CASSHKTSGGSNEQFF.

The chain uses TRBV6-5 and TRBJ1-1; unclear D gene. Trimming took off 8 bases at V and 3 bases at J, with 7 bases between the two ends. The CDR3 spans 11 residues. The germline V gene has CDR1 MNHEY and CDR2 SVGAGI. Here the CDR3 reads CASYRDTEAFF. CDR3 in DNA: TGTGCCAGCTACAGAGACACTGAAGCTTTCTTT.

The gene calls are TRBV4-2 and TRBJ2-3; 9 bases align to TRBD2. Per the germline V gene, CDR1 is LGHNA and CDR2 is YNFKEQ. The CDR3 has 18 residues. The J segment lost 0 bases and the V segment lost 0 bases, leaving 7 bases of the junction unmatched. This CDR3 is CASSQDLAGLASTDTQYF. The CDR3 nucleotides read TGTGCCAGCAGCCAAGATCTAGCGGGGTTAGCTAGCACAGATACGCAGTATTTT.

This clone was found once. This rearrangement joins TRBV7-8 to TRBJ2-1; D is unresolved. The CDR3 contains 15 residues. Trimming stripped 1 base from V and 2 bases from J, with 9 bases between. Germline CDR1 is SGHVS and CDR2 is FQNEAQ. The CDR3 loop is CASSLGPSPYNEQFF. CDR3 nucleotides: TGTGCCAGCAGCTTAGGGCCTTCCCCCTACAATGAGCAGTTCTTC. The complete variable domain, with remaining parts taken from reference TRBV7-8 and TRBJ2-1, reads GAGVSQSPRYKVAKRGQDVALRCDPISGHVSLFWYQQALGQGPEFLTYFQNEAQLDKSGLPSDRFFAERPEGSVSTLKIQRTQQEDSAVYLCASSLGPSPYNEQFFGPGTRLTVL.

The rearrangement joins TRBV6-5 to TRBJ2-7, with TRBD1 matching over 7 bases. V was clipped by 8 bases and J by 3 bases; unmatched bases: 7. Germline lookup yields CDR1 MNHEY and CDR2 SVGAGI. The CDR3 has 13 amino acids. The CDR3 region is CASARAGGYEQYF. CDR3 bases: TGTGCCAGCGCTAGGGCAGGGGGCTACGAGCAGTACTTC.

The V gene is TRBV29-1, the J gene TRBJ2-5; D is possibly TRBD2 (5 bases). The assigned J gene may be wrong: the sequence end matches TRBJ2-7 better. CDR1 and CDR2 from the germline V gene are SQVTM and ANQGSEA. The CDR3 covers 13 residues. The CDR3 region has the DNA TGCAGCGTTGGGACTCGATTCTCCTACGAGCAGTACTTC. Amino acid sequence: CSVGTRFSYEQYF.

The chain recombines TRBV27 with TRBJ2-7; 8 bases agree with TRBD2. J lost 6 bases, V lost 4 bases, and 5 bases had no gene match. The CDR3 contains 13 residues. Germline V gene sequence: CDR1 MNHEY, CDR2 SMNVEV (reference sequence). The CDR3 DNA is TGTGCCAGCAGTTCGGGGGGGGTGGGCGAGCAGTACTTC. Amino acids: CASSSGGVGEQYF.

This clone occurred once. CDR3: CASSLAANTGELFF. CDR3 bases: TGTGCCAGCAGCTTAGCGGCAAACACCGGGGAGCTGTTTTTT. The rearrangement joins TRBV7-9 to TRBJ2-2; D gene unclear. Germline V gene sequence: CDR1 SEHNR, CDR2 FQNEAQ (reference sequence). The CDR3 has 14 residues. V lost 0 bases and J lost 2, with 4 bases in between. Full variable domain (outside the CDR3, taken from reference TRBV7-9 and TRBJ2-2): DTGVSQNPRHKITKRGQNVTFRCDPISEHNRLYWYRQTLGQGPEFLTYFQNEAQLEKSRLLSDRFSAERPKGSFSTLEIQRTEQGDSAMYLCASSLAANTGELFFGEGSRLTVL.

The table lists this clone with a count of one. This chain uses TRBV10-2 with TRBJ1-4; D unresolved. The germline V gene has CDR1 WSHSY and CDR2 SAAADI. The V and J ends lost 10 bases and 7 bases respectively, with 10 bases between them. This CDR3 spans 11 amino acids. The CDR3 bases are TGCGCCACCCATTTCGGTGAAAAACTGTTTTTT. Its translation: CATHFGEKLFF.

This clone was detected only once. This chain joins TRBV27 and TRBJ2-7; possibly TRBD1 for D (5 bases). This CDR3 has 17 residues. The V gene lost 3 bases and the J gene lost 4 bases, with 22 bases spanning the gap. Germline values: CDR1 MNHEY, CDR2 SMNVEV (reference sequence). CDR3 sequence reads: CASSFSGQGLLFYEQYF. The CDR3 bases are TGTGCCAGCAGTTTTTCCGGGCAGGGCCTCTTATTTTACGAGCAGTACTTC.

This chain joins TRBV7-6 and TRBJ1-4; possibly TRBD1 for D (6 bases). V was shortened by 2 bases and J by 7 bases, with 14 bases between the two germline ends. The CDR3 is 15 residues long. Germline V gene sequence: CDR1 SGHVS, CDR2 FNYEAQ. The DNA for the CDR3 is TGTGCCAGCAGCTTACTGGGGGCCGGTATTGAAAAACTGTTTTTT. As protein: CASSLLGAGIEKLFF.

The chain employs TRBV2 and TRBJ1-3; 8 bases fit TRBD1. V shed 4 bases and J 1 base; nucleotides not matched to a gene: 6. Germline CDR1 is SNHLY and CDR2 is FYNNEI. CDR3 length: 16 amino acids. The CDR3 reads CASSGGTGRSGNTIYF. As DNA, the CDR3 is TGTGCCAGCAGTGGGGGGACAGGCCGATCTGGAAACACCATATATTTT.

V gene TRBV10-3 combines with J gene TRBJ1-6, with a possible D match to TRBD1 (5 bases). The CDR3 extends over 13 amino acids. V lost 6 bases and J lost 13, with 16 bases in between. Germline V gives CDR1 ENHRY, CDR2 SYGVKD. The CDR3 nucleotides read TGTGCCATCAGGGGAGCGGGGGAGGGGCCCCTCCACTTT. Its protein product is CAIRGAGEGPLHF.

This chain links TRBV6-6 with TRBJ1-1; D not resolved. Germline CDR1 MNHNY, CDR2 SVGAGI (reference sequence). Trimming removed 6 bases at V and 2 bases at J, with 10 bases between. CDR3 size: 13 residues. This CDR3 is CASRLLENTEAFF. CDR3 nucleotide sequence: TGTGCCAGCAGGTTACTCGAAAACACTGAAGCTTTCTTT.

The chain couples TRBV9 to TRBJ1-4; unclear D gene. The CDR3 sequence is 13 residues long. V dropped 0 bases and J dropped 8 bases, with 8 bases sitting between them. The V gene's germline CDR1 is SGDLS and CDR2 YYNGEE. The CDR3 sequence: CASSVEVGEKLFF. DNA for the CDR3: TGTGCCAGCAGCGTAGAGGTCGGGGAAAAACTGTTTTTT.

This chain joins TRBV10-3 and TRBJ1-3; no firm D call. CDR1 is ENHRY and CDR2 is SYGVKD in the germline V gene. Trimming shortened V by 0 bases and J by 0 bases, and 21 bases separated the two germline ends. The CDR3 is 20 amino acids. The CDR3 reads CAISESLTVLRLFSGNTIYF. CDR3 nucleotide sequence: TGTGCCATCAGTGAGTCGTTAACGGTCCTAAGACTTTTCTCTGGAAACACCATATATTTT.

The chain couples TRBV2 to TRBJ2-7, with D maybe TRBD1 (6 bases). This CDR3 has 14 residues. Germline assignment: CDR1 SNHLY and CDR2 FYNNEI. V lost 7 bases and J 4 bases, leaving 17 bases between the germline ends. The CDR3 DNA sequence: TGTGCCAGCACTACACAGGGTTCAAGTTACGAGCAGTACTTC. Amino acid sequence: CASTTQGSSYEQYF.

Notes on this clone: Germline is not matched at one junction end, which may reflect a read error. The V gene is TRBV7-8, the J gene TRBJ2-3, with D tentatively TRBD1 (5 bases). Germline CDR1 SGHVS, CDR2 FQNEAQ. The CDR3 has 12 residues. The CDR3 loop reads CASSLVSREPHF. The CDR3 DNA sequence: TGTGCCAGCAGCTTAGTTAGCAGGGAACCGCATTTT. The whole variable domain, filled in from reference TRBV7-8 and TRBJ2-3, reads GAGVSQSPRYKVAKRGQDVALRCDPISGHVSLFWYQQALGQGPEFLTYFQNEAQLDKSGLPSDRFFAERPEGSVSTLKIQRTQQEDSAVYLCASSLVSREPHFGPGTRLTVL.

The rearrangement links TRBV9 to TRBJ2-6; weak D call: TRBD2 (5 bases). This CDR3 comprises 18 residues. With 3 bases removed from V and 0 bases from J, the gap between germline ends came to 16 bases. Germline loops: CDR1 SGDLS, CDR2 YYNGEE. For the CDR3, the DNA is TGTGCCAGCAGCGACAACCGTTACGGGGACTCTGGGGCCAACGTCCTGACTTTC. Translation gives CASSDNRYGDSGANVLTF. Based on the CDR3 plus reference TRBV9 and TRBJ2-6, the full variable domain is DSGVTQTPKHLITATGQRVTLRCSPRSGDLSVYWYQQSLDQGLQFLIQYYNGEERAKGNILERFSAQQFPDLHSELNLSSLELGDSALYFCASSDNRYGDSGANVLTFGAGSRLTVL.

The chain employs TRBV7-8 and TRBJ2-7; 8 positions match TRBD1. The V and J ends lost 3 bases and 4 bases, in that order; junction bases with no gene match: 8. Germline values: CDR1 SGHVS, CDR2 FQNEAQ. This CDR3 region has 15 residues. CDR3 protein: CASSLWDRRSYEQYF. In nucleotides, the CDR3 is TGTGCCAGCAGCTTGTGGGACAGGAGATCATACGAGCAGTACTTC.

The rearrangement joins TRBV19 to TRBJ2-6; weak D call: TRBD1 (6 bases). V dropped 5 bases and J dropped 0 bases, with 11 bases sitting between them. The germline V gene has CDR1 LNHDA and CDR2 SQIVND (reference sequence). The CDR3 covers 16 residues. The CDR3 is CASSPGTPSGANVLTF. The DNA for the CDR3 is TGTGCCAGTAGTCCAGGGACACCCTCTGGGGCCAACGTCCTGACTTTC.

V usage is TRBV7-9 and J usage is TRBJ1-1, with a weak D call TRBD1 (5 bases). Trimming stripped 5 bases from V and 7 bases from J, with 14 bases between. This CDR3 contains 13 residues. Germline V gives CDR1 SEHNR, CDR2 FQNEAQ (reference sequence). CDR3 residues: CASSPGGGVEAFF. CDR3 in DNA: TGTGCCAGCAGCCCTGGGGGGGGAGTTGAAGCTTTCTTT.

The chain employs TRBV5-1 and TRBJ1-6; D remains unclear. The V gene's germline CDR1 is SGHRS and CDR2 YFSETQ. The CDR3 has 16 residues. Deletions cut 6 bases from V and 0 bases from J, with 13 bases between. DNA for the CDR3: TGCGCCAGCAAATACGGGGAAAGCTCCTATAATTCACCCCTCCACTTT. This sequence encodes CASKYGESSYNSPLHF.

CDR3 in DNA: TGTGCCAGCAGCTTCGGGGGACAGCCTTCCTACGAGCAGTACTTC. Translation gives CASSFGGQPSYEQYF. The rearrangement uses TRBV7-2 and TRBJ2-7, with a possible D match to TRBD1 (7 bases). Per germline, CDR1 SGHTA and CDR2 FQGNSA. The CDR3 loop spans 15 amino acids. The V end was cut by 3 bases, the J end by 1 base, with 13 bases between.

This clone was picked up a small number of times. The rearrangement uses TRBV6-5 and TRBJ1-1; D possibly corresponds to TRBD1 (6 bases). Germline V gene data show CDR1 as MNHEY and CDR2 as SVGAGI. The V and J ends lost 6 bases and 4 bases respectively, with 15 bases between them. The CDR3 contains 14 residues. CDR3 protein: CASSHVRGATEAFF. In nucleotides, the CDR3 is TGTGCCAGCAGCCATGTGCGGGGGGCCACTGAAGCTTTCTTT.

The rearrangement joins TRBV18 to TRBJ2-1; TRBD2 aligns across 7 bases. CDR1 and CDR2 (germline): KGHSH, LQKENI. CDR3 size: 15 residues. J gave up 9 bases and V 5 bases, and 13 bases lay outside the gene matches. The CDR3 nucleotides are TGTGCCAGCTCATCACGGGGGGACGTAGGTAGTGAGCAGTTCTTC. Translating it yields CASSSRGDVGSEQFF.

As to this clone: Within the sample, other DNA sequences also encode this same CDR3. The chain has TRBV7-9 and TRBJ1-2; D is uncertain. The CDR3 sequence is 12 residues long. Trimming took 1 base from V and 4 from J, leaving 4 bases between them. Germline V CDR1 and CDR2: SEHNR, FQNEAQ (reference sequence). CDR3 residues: CASSLDSYGYTF. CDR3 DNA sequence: TGTGCCAGCAGCTTAGACAGCTATGGCTACACCTTC.